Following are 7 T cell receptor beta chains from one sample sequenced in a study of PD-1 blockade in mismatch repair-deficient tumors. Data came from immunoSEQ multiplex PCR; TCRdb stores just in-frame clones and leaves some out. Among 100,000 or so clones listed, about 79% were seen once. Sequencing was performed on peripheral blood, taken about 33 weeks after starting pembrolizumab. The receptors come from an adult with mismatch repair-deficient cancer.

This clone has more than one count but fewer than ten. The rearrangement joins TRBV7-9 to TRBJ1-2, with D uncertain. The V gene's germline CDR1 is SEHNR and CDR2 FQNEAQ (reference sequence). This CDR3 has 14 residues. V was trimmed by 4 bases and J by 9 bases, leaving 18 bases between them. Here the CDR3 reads CASSSHRTYGSYTF. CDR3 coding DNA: TGTGCCAGCAGCTCACATCGGACCTATGGGAGCTACACCTTC.

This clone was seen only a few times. The CDR3 loop reads CASSFTFDTEAFF. DNA for the CDR3: TGTGCCAGCAGCTTCACCTTCGACACTGAAGCTTTCTTT. The rearrangement joins TRBV7-3 to TRBJ1-1; D gene uncertain. V was clipped by 3 bases and J by 3 bases, with 8 bases between them. Germline assignment: CDR1 SGHTA and CDR2 FQGTGA. The length of the CDR3 is 13 residues.

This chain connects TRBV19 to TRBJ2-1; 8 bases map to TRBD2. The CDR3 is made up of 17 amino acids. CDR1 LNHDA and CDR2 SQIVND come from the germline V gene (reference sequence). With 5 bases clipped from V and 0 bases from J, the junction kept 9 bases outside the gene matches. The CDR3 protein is CASSPRISGTSYNEQFF. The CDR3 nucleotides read TGTGCCAGTAGTCCCCGGATTAGCGGGACCTCCTACAATGAGCAGTTCTTC.

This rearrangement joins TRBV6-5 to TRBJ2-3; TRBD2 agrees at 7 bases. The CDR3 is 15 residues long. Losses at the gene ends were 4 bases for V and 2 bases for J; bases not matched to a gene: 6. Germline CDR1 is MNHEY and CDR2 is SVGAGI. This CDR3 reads CASSSGLDYTDTQYF. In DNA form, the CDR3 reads TGTGCCAGCAGTTCAGGACTAGACTACACAGATACGCAGTATTTT.

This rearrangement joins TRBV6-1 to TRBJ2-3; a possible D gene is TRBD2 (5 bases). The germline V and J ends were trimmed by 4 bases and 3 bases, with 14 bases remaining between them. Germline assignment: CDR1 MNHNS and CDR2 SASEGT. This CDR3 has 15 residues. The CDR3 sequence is CASSVTGIETDTQYF. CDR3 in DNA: TGTGCCAGCAGTGTGACCGGGATAGAGACAGATACGCAGTATTTT.

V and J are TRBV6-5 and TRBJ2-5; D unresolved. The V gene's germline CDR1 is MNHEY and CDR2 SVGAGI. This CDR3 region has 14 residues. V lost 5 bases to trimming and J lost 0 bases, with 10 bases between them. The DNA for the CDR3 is TGTGCCAGCAGTCACGTAAACGACCAAGAGACCCAGTACTTC. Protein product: CASSHVNDQETQYF.

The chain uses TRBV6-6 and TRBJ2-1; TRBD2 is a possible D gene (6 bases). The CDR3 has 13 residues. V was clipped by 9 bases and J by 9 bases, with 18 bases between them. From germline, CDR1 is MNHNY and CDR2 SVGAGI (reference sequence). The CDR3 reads CASHPGRGGEQFF. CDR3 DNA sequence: TGTGCCAGTCACCCAGGGCGGGGCGGTGAGCAGTTCTTC.